The 2 T cell receptor beta chains below were found in one sample sequenced in a study of blood T cell repertoires in COVID-19. Some clones are missing from TCRdb's copy, which holds only in-frame ones; the method was immunoSEQ multiplex PCR. The sample lists 310,000 or so clones; 70% to 90% were seen once. What was sequenced was peripheral blood. Receptors originate from a woman between 45 and 60 years old with active or convalescent COVID-19.

The rearrangement joins TRBV4-3 to TRBJ1-1, with a weak D call TRBD1 (5 bases). CDR3 length: 15 amino acids. The germline gives CDR1 LGHNA, CDR2 YSLEER. Trimming took off 4 bases at V and 2 bases at J, with 14 bases between the two ends. CDR3 loop: CASSLGGGGNTEAFF. DNA for the CDR3: TGCGCCAGCAGCCTCGGTGGGGGGGGAAACACTGAAGCTTTCTTT.

V and J are TRBV28 and TRBJ1-4; D uncertain. Germline CDR1 reads MDHEN; CDR2 reads SYDVKM. V lost 2 bases and J 2 bases, leaving 15 bases between the germline ends. This CDR3 has 17 residues. The CDR3 DNA is TGTGCCAGCAGTTTAAACGCCTTCGCCGGGACTAATGAAAAACTGTTTTTT. As protein: CASSLNAFAGTNEKLFF.